This entry lists 12 T cell receptor beta chains sequenced from one sample in a study of regulatory T cells in long-lasting Graves disease. Construction of the TCR beta libraries employed iRepertoire HTBI primers in conjunction with Arm-PCR of CDR3 regions. TCRdb reanalysed the multiplex PCR reads using MiXCR and keeps one entry per CDR3 protein. This repertoire shows a few hundred thousand distinct CDR3 sequences, roughly 12% found once; its top ten account for around 18%. Time point: newly diagnosed GD, antithyroid drugs for less than 3 months. From PBMCs, RNA was extracted and then used to make the TCR library. These data were also filed under a second study, of T cells in Graves' hyperthyroidism and ophthalmopathy.

This specimen consisted of peripheral blood mononuclear cells (PBMCs), obtained at new diagnosis, from a patient treated with antithyroid drugs. All receptors derive from a woman aged 18-29 years with Graves disease.

Concerning this clonotype: A much larger clone differs by one base, so this may be a read error. V and J are TRBV12-5 and TRBJ1-1; no reliable D call. V was shortened by 3 bases and J by 0 bases, with 8 bases between the two germline ends. The CDR3 loop spans 14 amino acids. Germline loops: CDR1 LGHNT, CDR2 FRNRAP. CDR3 DNA sequence: TGTGCTAGTGGTTTTGGACCGTTGAACACTGAAGCTTTCTTT. Translated, it gives CASGFGPLNTEAFF.

The J gene is TRBJ2-3, the V gene TRBV2, with a tentative D call TRBD2 (5 bases). Per germline, CDR1 SNHLY and CDR2 FYNNEI. V lost 4 bases, J lost 8 bases, and 10 bases lay in between. There are 12 residues in the CDR3. The CDR3 region has the DNA TGTGCCAGCAGTGTCGGGGAGAGTACGCAGTATTTT. This gives the protein CASSVGESTQYF.

This clonotype was seen at least ten times. The chain uses TRBV20-1 and TRBJ2-5; 9 nucleotides align to TRBD2. The CDR3 covers 14 residues. Germline V gene lookup returns CDR1 DFQATT and CDR2 SNEGSKA (reference sequence). With V trimmed by 0 bases and J by 5 bases, 4 bases remained unmatched. DNA for the CDR3: TGCAGTGCTAGAGAAAGCGGGGGGCAGGAGACCCAGTACTTC. This translates into CSARESGGQETQYF.

This clonotype was detected only a few times. The V call is TRBV5-1, the J call TRBJ1-6, with D unclear. Germline V lookup: CDR1 SGHRS, CDR2 YFSETQ. The CDR3 has 13 residues. Trimming shortened V by 3 bases and J by 9 bases, and 10 bases separated the two germline ends. Written as DNA, the CDR3 is TGCGCCAGCAGCTCAAGATTGGGTTCACCCCTCCACTTT. It encodes CASSSRLGSPLHF.

A few counts support this clonotype. This may stem from a read error, because a much larger clone lies one nucleotide away. DNA for the CDR3: TGTGCCAGCAGGTATAAGTGCCCCAAGGAGACCCAGTACTTC. Protein product: CASRYKCPKETQYF. This sequence joins TRBV12-3 or TRBV12-4 and TRBJ2-5, with D uncertain. V was pared by 6 bases and J by 5 bases, with 16 bases between. The CDR3 contains 14 residues.

The sample holds many counts of this clonotype. V and J are TRBV7-2 and TRBJ2-7, with D perhaps matching TRBD2 (5 bases). The CDR3 runs 14 residues. Germline CDR1 SGHTA, CDR2 FQGNSA. Trimming left V 2 bases short and J 3 bases short, with 11 bases between. In DNA, the CDR3 is TGTGCCAGCAGCTTAATAGGAGGCGGCTACGAGCAGTACTTC. Translating gives CASSLIGGGYEQYF.

This clonotype was recorded many times. This chain links TRBV27 with TRBJ1-6; D unresolved. Germline V gene lookup returns CDR1 MNHEY and CDR2 SMNVEV (reference sequence). CDR3 length: 15 amino acids. V was pared by 6 bases and J by 7 bases, with 16 bases between. As DNA, the CDR3 is TGTGCCAGCAGCTGGGGAGGTCATACCAATTCACCCCTCCACTTT. Its translation: CASSWGGHTNSPLHF.

A remark on this clonotype: This may stem from a read error, because a much larger clone lies one nucleotide away. The genes are TRBV7-8 and TRBJ1-5, with no clear D. V lost 5 bases to trimming and J lost 6 bases, with 17 bases between them. This CDR3 spans 15 amino acids. Germline CDR1 is SGHVS and CDR2 is FQNEAQ. The DNA for the CDR3 is TGTGCCAGCAGCCTCTTCGGTTTAGTCAGTCAGCCCCAGCATTTT. Translation: CASSLFGLVSQPQHF. The whole variable domain, remainder taken from reference TRBV7-8 and TRBJ1-5, is GAGVSQSPRYKVAKRGQDVALRCDPISGHVSLFWYQQALGQGPEFLTYFQNEAQLDKSGLPSDRFFAERPEGSVSTLKIQRTQQEDSAVYLCASSLFGLVSQPQHFGDGTRLSIL.

The V call is TRBV20-1, the J call TRBJ1-2; the match to TRBD1 covers 7 bases. The CDR3 consists of 14 residues. CDR1 and CDR2 from the germline V gene are DFQATT and SNEGSKA (reference sequence). Germline trimming cut 5 bases from V and 6 bases from J; bases unmatched to any gene: 12. As DNA, the CDR3 is TGCAGTGCTCTAACGCAGGGGGTAGTTGATGGCTACACCTTC. Encoded protein: CSALTQGVVDGYTF.

This clonotype has at least ten counts. The V gene is TRBV12-5, the J gene TRBJ1-5; 10 positions agree with TRBD1. The CDR3 sequence is 18 residues long. J was trimmed by 2 bases and V by 1 base; bases with no gene match: 8. CDR1 LGHNT and CDR2 FRNRAP come from the germline V gene. In DNA, the CDR3 is TGTGCTAGTGGTTTGGCCATGGGACAGGGGTTCGGCAATCAGCCCCAGCATTTT. The encoded protein is CASGLAMGQGFGNQPQHF.

This clonotype was seen ten or more times. This chain uses TRBV7-2 with TRBJ1-1; D may be TRBD1 (6 bases). The V end lost 1 base, the J end lost 4 bases, and 13 bases lay between the germline ends. CDR1 and CDR2 from the germline V gene are SGHTA and FQGNSA. The CDR3 length is 15 residues. CDR3 in DNA: TGTGCCAGCAGCTTAGTGCAGGGGTCCCTCACTGAAGCTTTCTTT. Amino acids: CASSLVQGSLTEAFF.

A few counts support this clonotype. The chain is built from TRBV7-3 and TRBJ2-5; no firm D call. Trimming removed 5 bases from V and 4 bases from J, with 17 bases in between. The CDR3 totals 15 residues. Germline values: CDR1 SGHTA, CDR2 FQGTGA. DNA for the CDR3: TGTGCCAGCAGCACCACCGGGTCACCAAGAGAGACCCAGTACTTC. Its protein is CASSTTGSPRETQYF.